The rows below give T cell receptor beta chains drawn from one sample of a study of glioma-infiltrating T cells after dendritic cell vaccination. Assay: immunoSEQ multiplex PCR; the TCRdb copy retains only in-frame clones and omits some. The data contain around 60,000 clones, more than 75% of them singletons. The source material was blood, sampled after dendritic cell vaccination. Receptor source: a human donor with glioblastoma. Both conserved end residues are part of each CDR3. The D gene is left open where the match is weak. Clone size is shown for a subset of rows, as once, few, many or a class of expanded clone.

D gene,J gene,V gene,clone size,CDR3 protein,CDR3 DNA
TRBD2,TRBJ2-3,TRBV7-7,.,CASSPTSGASTDTQYF,TGTGCCAGCAGCCCGACTAGCGGGGCTAGCACAGATACGCAGTATTTT
TRBD2,TRBJ2-7,TRBV10-2,.,CASSDYPSGSYEQYF,TGCGCCAGCAGTGACTACCCTAGCGGGAGCTACGAGCAGTACTTC
.,TRBJ2-3,TRBV5-1,.,CASSLGQNLRDTQYF,TGCGCCAGCAGCTTGGGGCAAAACCTCAGGGATACGCAGTATTTT
TRBD1,TRBJ1-1,TRBV27,.,CATRGWGDTEAFF,TGTGCCACCAGGGGGTGGGGGGACACTGAAGCTTTCTTT
.,TRBJ2-1,TRBV9,.,CASSPQGARSHEQFF,TGTGCCAGCAGCCCCCAAGGAGCTAGGTCGCATGAGCAGTTCTTC
TRBD1,TRBJ1-2,TRBV18,once,CASSPQTGEGGYTF,TGTGCCAGCTCACCACAGACAGGGGAAGGAGGCTACACCTTC
TRBD2,TRBJ2-3,TRBV14,.,CASSQGASGGAVRDTQYF,TGTGCCAGCAGCCAAGGGGCTAGCGGGGGGGCCGTCAGGGATACGCAGTATTTT
TRBD1,TRBJ2-7,TRBV12-5,.,CASSSGGSYEQYF,TGTGCTAGTAGTTCAGGGGGCTCCTACGAGCAGTACTTC
.,TRBJ2-3,TRBV5-4,.,CASSPSPGDYTDTQYF,TGTGCCAGCAGCCCATCCCCAGGGGACTACACAGATACGCAGTATTTT
TRBD1,TRBJ1-1,TRBV11-3,.,CASSRDRGIGTEAFF,TGTGCCAGCAGCCGGGACAGGGGGATTGGCACTGAAGCTTTCTTT
TRBD1,TRBJ1-4,TRBV6-1,.,CASRAGTAGEKLFF,TGTGCCAGCAGGGCCGGGACAGCAGGCGAAAAACTGTTTTTT
TRBD2,TRBJ2-3,TRBV9,.,CASSVDGLAGGGDTQYF,TGTGCCAGCAGCGTAGATGGACTAGCGGGGGGCGGAGATACGCAGTATTTT
TRBD1,TRBJ2-7,TRBV6-6,.,CASSTGTGVEQYF,TGTGCCAGCAGCACCGGGACAGGGGTCGAGCAGTACTTC
.,TRBJ1-5,TRBV19,.,CASSMGTEGNQPQHF,TGTGCCAGTAGTATGGGAACAGAGGGTAATCAGCCCCAGCATTTT
.,TRBJ1-2,TRBV2,.,CASILQTGNYGYTF,TGTGCCAGCATACTACAAACAGGAAACTATGGCTACACCTTC
TRBD1,TRBJ2-5,TRBV5-1,.,CASRPSGTGGETQYF,TGCGCCAGCAGGCCTTCCGGGACAGGAGGAGAGACCCAGTACTTC
.,TRBJ1-3,TRBV19,.,CASSIMEGRPLNTIYF,TGTGCCAGTAGTATCATGGAGGGACGCCCTTTGAACACCATATATTTT
.,TRBJ2-5,TRBV12-2,.,CASRLVSGRTQYF,TGTGCAAGTCGCTTAGTTTCGGGGAGGACCCAGTACTTC
.,TRBJ2-3,TRBV7-2,once,CASSLDPGSTDTQYF,TGTGCCAGCAGCTTAGATCCAGGGTCCACAGATACGCAGTATTTT
TRBD1,TRBJ2-7,TRBV7-9,.,CASSLIAGGEQYF,TGTGCCAGCAGCTTAATTGCAGGGGGCGAGCAGTACTTC
TRBD1,TRBJ2-7,TRBV25-1,.,CASSDAGGGHEQYF,TGTGCCAGCAGTGATGCAGGGGGTGGCCACGAGCAGTACTTC